This T cell receptor beta chain was sequenced during a study of blood T cell repertoires in COVID-19. At the level of the study: The cDNA or gDNA used as material had been derived from T cells, B-cell-depleted T cells, or PBMCs.

Original handling: Nucleated cell counts were estimated from reference gene primer amplification. Assay used: immunoSEQ multiplex PCR; TCRdb lists only in-frame clones, some missing. Clonal size and the V and J genes are those of that table, whereas D and trimming came from the DNA. There are roughly 230,000 clones in the sample; about 93% occur only once, and roughly 0.89% lies in the top ten. The germline V gene has CDR1 ENHRY and CDR2 SYGVKD. CDR3 length: 13 amino acids. V was clipped by 8 bases and J by 4 bases, with 14 bases between them. V gene TRBV10-3 combines with J gene TRBJ1-1; possible D gene TRBD1, 5 bases. The material sequenced was peripheral blood. The sequence was collected from a man in his thirties or forties with COVID-19, enrolled during active disease. The CDR3 region has the DNA TGTGCCATCCGGAGTAGCGGGGGCACTGAAGCTTTCTTT. Residues: CAIRSSGGTEAFF.